This T cell receptor (beta chain) was captured by sequencing in a study of blood T cells in healthy people across ages. CDR3 length: 17 residues. Germline CDR1 LGHNA, CDR2 YSLEER. Aged roughly 6 to 100, donors were systemically healthy Caucasians from Russia. Each sample had at least 6 million PBMCs isolated. It was with a sample-barcoded 5' primer and a J-beta primer mix that a second PCR of about 7 to 12 cycles was run. CDR3-containing paired-end reads numbering at least 2.5 million came from each sample. Each CDR3 protein gets one entry after TCRdb re-called the 5' RACE reads with MiXCR. Among approximately 800,000 distinct CDR3 sequences, about half were seen once, and the ten largest hold less than 20%. As to this clonotype: This sequence may be a read error, since a much larger clone differs from it by one base.

Specimen: blood. The chain uses TRBV4-3 and TRBJ2-1; 8 bases are a match to TRBD2. The DNA end favors TRBJ2-7, so the J call may be wrong. The receptor was derived from a man at least 80 years old in good health. In nucleotides, the CDR3 is TGCGCCAGCAGCCACTTCAAGACTAGCGACCCTCCCGATGAGCAGTACTTC. This translates into CASSHFKTSDPPDEQYF.